This T cell receptor beta chain comes out of a study of T cell repertoires in cytomegalovirus infection. At the level of the study: Well-studied HLA-B-restricted CMV epitopes were used in the study alongside recently identified HLA-C-restricted ones. Public TCR beta signatures were indicative of both CMV infection and a matching HLA type.

Via MiXCR, TCRdb re-called the reads, giving one row per CDR3 protein. Of hundreds of thousands of distinct CDR3 sequences listed, around 32% are singletons. About this clonotype itself: Antigen specificity is unknown.

Findings and caveats of the study: Based on cumulative public TCR beta family frequency, carriers of CMV plus the relevant HLA were identified. The ex vivo response was dominated by HLA-C-restricted CMV-specific TCR beta clonotypes.

V lost 4 bases to trimming and J lost 0 bases; unmatched junction nucleotides: 8. The germline gives CDR1 SNHLY, CDR2 FYNNEI. The CDR3 is 16 amino acids. The origin of this receptor is a human donor in good health (CMV status not recorded). Some clones in this sample may be carry-over from other donors' samples. The J gene is TRBJ2-5, the V gene TRBV2; 7 nucleotides match TRBD2. Material: cultured PBMCs, obtained from culture after CMV antigen stimulation. The DNA for the CDR3 is TGTGCCAGCAGTGCCCAGCGGGGCTTGTACCAAGAGACCCAGTACTTC. The encoded protein is CASSAQRGLYQETQYF.